In this sample, the clone carrying this TCR beta chain turned up a few times. The data were taken from a study of blood T cell repertoires in COVID-19. Study-level information: Donors in the United States, Italy and Spain gave samples during acute or convalescent COVID-19. T cells, B-cell-depleted T cells, or PBMCs provided the cDNA or gDNA that served as material.

In the authors' workflow: Reference gene primer amplification gave nucleated cell count estimates. Sequencing was performed with immunoSEQ multiplex PCR; in TCRdb, only in-frame clones are kept and a portion is missing. For V, J and clone size, that table is used; D and trimming come from the DNA. In the table there are 200,000 to 300,000 clones, 65% to 85% of which are singletons. CDR1 and CDR2 (germline): LGHDT, YNNKEL (reference sequence). V lost 3 bases to trimming and J lost 3 bases, with 5 bases between them. The CDR3 sequence is 12 residues long. The TCR sequence derives from a human donor in a cohort sampled during active COVID-19. The sequencing input was peripheral blood. The chain is built from TRBV3-1 (or the pseudogene TRBV3-2) and TRBJ1-2; D may be TRBD1 (5 bases). The CDR3 region has the DNA TGTGCCAGCAGCCACAGGGACTATGGCTACACCTTC. It codes for CASSHRDYGYTF.